What follows are 22 T cell receptor beta chains derived from one specimen sequenced in a study of cytomegalovirus exposure and HLA in healthy donors. The PCR ran on 60 Vbeta and 13 Jbeta primers. The repertoire was sequenced with immunoSEQ multiplex PCR; TCRdb's copy has only in-frame clones and lacks some. The sample comprises about 200,000 clones, 82% of which are singletons, and around 0.1% rests with the top ten. Sequencing was carried out using PBMCs. The origin of the receptors is a boy between 2 and 15 years old in good health and CMV-seronegative.

The table lists this clone with a count of one. The V and J genes are TRBV29-1 and TRBJ2-5, with TRBD2 identical over 11 bases. There are 12 residues in the CDR3. Trimming at V came to 7 bases and at J to 3 bases, leaving 1 base not matched to a gene. Germline CDR1 and CDR2: SQVTM and ANQGSEA. The CDR3 DNA reads as TGCAGCGGTAGCGGGGGGGAAGAGACCCAGTACTTC. Translation: CSGSGGEETQYF.

This rearrangement joins TRBV5-4 to TRBJ1-1; 8 bases are shared with TRBD1. This CDR3 has 13 residues. Trimming at V came to 2 bases and at J to 12 bases, leaving 9 bases not matched to a gene. Germline CDR1 is SGHNT and CDR2 is YYREEE (reference sequence). The CDR3 here is CASSFSQGGLSFF. In nucleotides, the CDR3 is TGTGCCAGCAGCTTCTCACAGGGGGGTTTATCTTTCTTT.

In this sample, this clone turned up once. The rearrangement uses TRBV5-1 and TRBJ2-7; D gene unclear. The germline gives CDR1 SGHRS, CDR2 YFSETQ. This CDR3 has 13 residues. V was trimmed by 3 bases and J by 6 bases, leaving 13 bases between them. Here the CDR3 reads CASSSHIRGEQYF. In nucleotides, the CDR3 is TGCGCCAGCAGCTCCCATATCCGCGGCGAGCAGTACTTC.

This chain connects TRBV7-8 to TRBJ1-1; 9 bases are a match to TRBD1. V lost 5 bases to trimming and J lost 7 bases; unmatched junction nucleotides: 11. The CDR3 sequence is 15 residues long. The V gene's germline CDR1 is SGHVS and CDR2 FQNEAQ. Written as DNA, the CDR3 is TGTGCCAGCAGCCCCGGGACAGGGTTCGAGGATGAAGCTTTCTTT. Amino acids: CASSPGTGFEDEAFF.

This clone was counted a single time. The rearrangement joins TRBV19 to TRBJ2-7; 8 bases match TRBD2. The CDR3 consists of 16 residues. Losses at the gene ends were 4 bases for V and 2 bases for J; bases not matched to a gene: 10. Looked up from germline, CDR1 is LNHDA and CDR2 is SQIVND (reference sequence). This CDR3 reads CASSTFGAGGAYEQYF. The DNA for the CDR3 is TGTGCCAGTAGTACCTTCGGGGCCGGGGGGGCCTACGAGCAGTACTTC.

V is TRBV18 and J is TRBJ2-7, with a possible D match to TRBD1 (5 bases). Trimming cost V 6 bases and J 3 bases, with 9 bases left between them. Germline V lookup: CDR1 KGHSH, CDR2 LQKENI. This CDR3 spans 12 amino acids. The CDR3 nucleotides read TGTGCCAGCTCGCCCGACAGCTACGAGCAGTACTTC. Its protein is CASSPDSYEQYF.

V and J are TRBV18 and TRBJ1-1, with TRBD1 matching over 8 bases. This CDR3 spans 13 amino acids. Looked up from germline, CDR1 is KGHSH and CDR2 is LQKENI. The V and J ends lost 0 bases and 8 bases, in that order; junction bases with no gene match: 2. The CDR3 region has the DNA TGTGCCAGCTCACCACCGGACAGGGTGGAAGCTTTCTTT. Its protein is CASSPPDRVEAFF. Together with reference TRBV18 and TRBJ1-1, the CDR3 gives the full variable domain: NAGVMQNPRHLVRRRGQEARLRCSPMKGHSHVYWYRQLPEEGLKFMVYLQKENIIDESGMPKERFSAEFPKEGPSILRIQQVVRGDSAAYFCASSPPDRVEAFFGQGTRLTVV.

The V and J genes are TRBV6-1 and TRBJ2-2; D not resolved. The germline gives CDR1 MNHNS, CDR2 SASEGT. The CDR3 sequence is 11 residues long. Trimming took 4 bases from V and 7 from J, leaving 4 bases between them. CDR3: CASSAGGELFF. CDR3 nucleotide sequence: TGTGCCAGCAGTGCGGGCGGGGAGCTGTTTTTT.

This chain joins TRBV7-9 and TRBJ1-2; D is ambiguous. Trimming removed 5 bases from V and 2 bases from J, with 9 bases in between. Germline CDR1 is SEHNR and CDR2 is FQNEAQ (reference sequence). The CDR3 is 13 residues long. CDR3 protein: CASSREGNYGYTF. In DNA form, the CDR3 reads TGTGCCAGCAGCCGTGAGGGCAACTATGGCTACACCTTC.

This clone has just one count. The chain couples TRBV20-1 to TRBJ1-2, with no clear D. Germline V gives CDR1 DFQATT, CDR2 SNEGSKA (reference sequence). Trimming stripped 2 bases from V and 7 bases from J, with 2 bases between. The CDR3 runs 9 residues. Written as DNA, the CDR3 is TGCAGTGCTAGACTTGGCTACACCTTC. Translating it yields CSARLGYTF.

This clone was observed a handful of times. The genes are TRBV4-1 and TRBJ2-7; TRBD1 might be the D (5 bases). This CDR3 has 13 residues. Trimming pared 0 bases from V and 3 bases from J, leaving 6 bases between. Germline-derived CDR1 and CDR2 are MGHRA and YSYEKL. The CDR3, as DNA: TGCGCCAGCAGCCAAGACCAGGGCTACGAGCAGTACTTC. It codes for CASSQDQGYEQYF.

The chain couples TRBV2 to TRBJ1-2; 8 bases are shared with TRBD1. CDR3 length: 12 amino acids. The germline gives CDR1 SNHLY, CDR2 FYNNEI. The V gene end was trimmed by 6 bases and the J gene end by 8 bases; junction bases not matched to a gene: 5. The CDR3 loop reads CASSQGALGYTF. The CDR3 DNA sequence: TGTGCCAGCAGCCAGGGGGCGTTAGGCTACACCTTC.

The rearrangement joins TRBV25-1 to TRBJ1-2; a possible D gene is TRBD1 (6 bases). This CDR3 comprises 16 residues. Trimming left V 2 bases short and J 8 bases short, with 21 bases between. Germline values: CDR1 MGHDK, CDR2 SYGVNS. DNA of the CDR3: TGTGCCAGCAGTGAAGGAGGATTTCGGGGGGCGCGGGGCTACACCTTC. Encoded protein: CASSEGGFRGARGYTF.

This sequence joins TRBV6-5 and TRBJ1-2, with TRBD1 matching 7 bases. The V segment lost 6 bases and the J segment 2 bases; nucleotides outside the gene matches: 9. The CDR3 sequence is 15 residues long. Germline V gene data show CDR1 as MNHEY and CDR2 as SVGAGI. The CDR3 coding sequence is TGTGCCAGCAGCCGCGACGGGACAGTAAACTATGGCTACACCTTC. This gives the protein CASSRDGTVNYGYTF.

This rearrangement joins TRBV27 to TRBJ1-5; 7 bases align to TRBD1. This CDR3 comprises 14 residues. V trimming: 5 bases; J trimming: 5 bases; junction bases outside the gene matches: 6. Germline V gives CDR1 MNHEY, CDR2 SMNVEV (reference sequence). DNA for the CDR3: TGTGCCAGCAGTAGTACTACAGGGGATCAGCCCCAGCATTTT. Its translation: CASSSTTGDQPQHF.

The J gene is TRBJ2-3, the V gene TRBV2; TRBD2 matches 11 bases. Looked up from germline, CDR1 is SNHLY and CDR2 is FYNNEI. J gave up 3 bases and V 8 bases, and 10 bases lay outside the gene matches. There are 16 residues in the CDR3. The CDR3 region is CASGIAGGPGTDTQYF. In DNA form, the CDR3 reads TGTGCCAGCGGAATAGCGGGGGGGCCGGGGACAGATACGCAGTATTTT. Based on the CDR3 plus reference TRBV2 and TRBJ2-3, the full variable domain is EPEVTQTPSHQVTQMGQEVILRCVPISNHLYFYWYRQILGQKVEFLVSFYNNEISEKSEIFDDQFSVERPDGSNFTLKIRSTKLEDSAMYFCASGIAGGPGTDTQYFGPGTRLTVL.

This chain uses TRBV11-3 with TRBJ2-2; D perhaps matches TRBD2 (6 bases). Trimming removed 1 base from V and 1 base from J, with 7 bases in between. The length of the CDR3 is 15 residues. In germline, CDR1 is SGHNT, CDR2 YENEEA. CDR3 coding DNA: TGTGCCAGCAGCTTAGGGGGGGAGAACACCGGGGAGCTGTTTTTT. Translated, it gives CASSLGGENTGELFF.

The chain combines TRBV6-6 with TRBJ2-3, with 9 nucleotides matching TRBD2. Germline V CDR1 and CDR2: MNHNY, SVGAGI (reference sequence). V was pared by 7 bases and J by 12 bases, with 11 bases of the junction left unmatched. The CDR3 extends over 13 amino acids. The CDR3: CASTRGAGGGQYF. The CDR3, as DNA: TGTGCCAGCACCAGAGGGGCGGGGGGGGGCCAGTATTTT.

The rearrangement uses TRBV4-3 and TRBJ1-5; D not resolved. The CDR3 has 17 amino acids. Trimming took 3 bases from V and 0 from J, leaving 15 bases between them. In germline, CDR1 is LGHNA, CDR2 YSLEER. Written as DNA, the CDR3 is TGCGCCAGCAGCCAGTACTACATTCCCTTTAGCAATCAGCCCCAGCATTTT. This encodes CASSQYYIPFSNQPQHF.

The J gene is TRBJ1-4, the V gene TRBV10-3; maybe TRBD1 (6 bases). CDR3 length: 15 amino acids. V lost 3 bases and J 7 bases, leaving 15 bases between the germline ends. The V gene's germline CDR1 is ENHRY and CDR2 SYGVKD. For the CDR3, the DNA is TGTGCCATCAGTGATGTGCGGGGGGGCCTTGAAAAACTGTTTTTT. Its protein is CAISDVRGGLEKLFF.

The V and J genes are TRBV6-1 and TRBJ2-1; 10 positions match TRBD2. Germline V lookup: CDR1 MNHNS, CDR2 SASEGT. There are 15 residues in the CDR3. Trimming took 2 bases from V and 3 from J; bases not matched to a gene: 1. Written as DNA, the CDR3 is TGTGCCAGCAGTGAACTAGCGGGGGTCTACAATGAGCAGTTCTTC. Translating it yields CASSELAGVYNEQFF.

This chain connects TRBV19 to TRBJ1-5, with TRBD1 as a possible D gene (5 bases). Between the trimmed V and J ends, which lost 4 bases and 5 bases, there was a span of 15 bases. The CDR3 is 15 amino acids. Germline loops: CDR1 LNHDA, CDR2 SQIVND (reference sequence). The chain's CDR3 is CASSTGGGLHQPQHF. In DNA, the CDR3 is TGTGCCAGTAGTACCGGGGGGGGTCTTCATCAGCCCCAGCATTTT.